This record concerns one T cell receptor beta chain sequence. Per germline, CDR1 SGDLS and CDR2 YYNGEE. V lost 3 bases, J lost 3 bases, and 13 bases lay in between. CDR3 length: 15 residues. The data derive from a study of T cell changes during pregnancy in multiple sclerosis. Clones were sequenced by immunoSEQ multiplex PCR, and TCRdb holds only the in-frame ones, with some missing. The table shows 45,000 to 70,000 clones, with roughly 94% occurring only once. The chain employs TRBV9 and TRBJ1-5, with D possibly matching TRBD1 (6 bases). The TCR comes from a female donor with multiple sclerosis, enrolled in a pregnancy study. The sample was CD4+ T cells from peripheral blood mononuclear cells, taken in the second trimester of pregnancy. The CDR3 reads CASSAQGSVNQPQHF. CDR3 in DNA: TGTGCCAGCAGCGCTCAGGGGTCTGTCAATCAGCCCCAGCATTTT.